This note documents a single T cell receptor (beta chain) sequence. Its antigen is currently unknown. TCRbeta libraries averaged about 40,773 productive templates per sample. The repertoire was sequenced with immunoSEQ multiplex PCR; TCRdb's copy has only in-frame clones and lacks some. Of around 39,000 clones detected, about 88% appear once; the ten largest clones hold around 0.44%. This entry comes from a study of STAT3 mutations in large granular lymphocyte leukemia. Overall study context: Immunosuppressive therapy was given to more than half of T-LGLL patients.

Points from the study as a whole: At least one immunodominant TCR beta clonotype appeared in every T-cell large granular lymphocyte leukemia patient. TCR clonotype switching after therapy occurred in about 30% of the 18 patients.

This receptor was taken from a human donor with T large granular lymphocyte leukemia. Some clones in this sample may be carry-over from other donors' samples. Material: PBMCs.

DNA for the CDR3: TGCGCCAGCAGCCAAGTAAGGACAGGCGGCCGAGAAGGCTACACCTTC. This sequence encodes CASSQVRTGGREGYTF. The gene calls are TRBV4-1 and TRBJ1-2; 7 nucleotides line up with TRBD1. The germline gives CDR1 MGHRA, CDR2 YSYEKL. This CDR3 is 16 amino acids long. Germline trimming cut 1 base from V and 8 bases from J; bases unmatched to any gene: 13.